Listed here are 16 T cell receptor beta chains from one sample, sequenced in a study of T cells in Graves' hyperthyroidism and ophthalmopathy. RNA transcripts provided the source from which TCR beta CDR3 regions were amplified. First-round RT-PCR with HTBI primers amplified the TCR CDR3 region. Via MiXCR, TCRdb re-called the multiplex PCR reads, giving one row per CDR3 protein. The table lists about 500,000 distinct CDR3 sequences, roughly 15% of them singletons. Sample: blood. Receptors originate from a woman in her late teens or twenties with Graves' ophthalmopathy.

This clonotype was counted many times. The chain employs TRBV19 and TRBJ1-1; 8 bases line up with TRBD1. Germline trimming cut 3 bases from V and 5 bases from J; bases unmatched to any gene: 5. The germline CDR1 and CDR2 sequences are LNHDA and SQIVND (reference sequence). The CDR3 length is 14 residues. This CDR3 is CASSMTTGGTEAFF. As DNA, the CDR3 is TGTGCCAGTAGTATGACCACAGGGGGGACTGAAGCTTTCTTT.

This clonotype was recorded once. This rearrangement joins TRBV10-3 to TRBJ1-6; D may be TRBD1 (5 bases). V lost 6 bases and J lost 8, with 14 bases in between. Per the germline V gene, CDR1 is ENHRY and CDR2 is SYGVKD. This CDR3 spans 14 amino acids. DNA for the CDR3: TGTGCCATCAGCGGAATGGGGGACTATTCACCCCTCCACTTT. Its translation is CAISGMGDYSPLHF.

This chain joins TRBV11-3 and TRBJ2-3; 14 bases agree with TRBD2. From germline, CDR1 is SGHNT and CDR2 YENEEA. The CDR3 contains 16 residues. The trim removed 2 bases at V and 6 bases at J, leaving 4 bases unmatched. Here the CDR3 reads CASSLQTSGGADTQYF. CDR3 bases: TGTGCCAGCAGCTTACAGACTAGCGGGGGGGCTGATACGCAGTATTTT.

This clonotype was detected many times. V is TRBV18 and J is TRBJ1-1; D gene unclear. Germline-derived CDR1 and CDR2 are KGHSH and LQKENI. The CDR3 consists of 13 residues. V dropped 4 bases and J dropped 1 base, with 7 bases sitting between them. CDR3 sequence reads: CASSLHANTEAFF. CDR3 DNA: TGTGCCAGCTCACTACACGCGAACACTGAAGCTTTCTTT. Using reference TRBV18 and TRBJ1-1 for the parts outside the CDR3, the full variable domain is NAGVMQNPRHLVRRRGQEARLRCSPMKGHSHVYWYRQLPEEGLKFMVYLQKENIIDESGMPKERFSAEFPKEGPSILRIQQVVRGDSAAYFCASSLHANTEAFFGQGTRLTVV.

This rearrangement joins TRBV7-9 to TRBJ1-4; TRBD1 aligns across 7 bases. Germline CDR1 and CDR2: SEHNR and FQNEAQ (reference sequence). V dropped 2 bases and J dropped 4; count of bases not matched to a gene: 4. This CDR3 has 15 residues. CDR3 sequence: CASSLSGQFNEKLFF. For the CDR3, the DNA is TGTGCCAGCAGCTTATCGGGACAGTTTAATGAAAAACTGTTTTTT.

For the CDR3, the DNA is TGTGCCAGCAGGACCATACGGGGGGGCTCTTATTACAATGAGCAGTTCTTC. Encoded protein: CASRTIRGGSYYNEQFF. This chain connects TRBV6-1 to TRBJ2-1; TRBD2 matches 8 bases. The CDR3 is 17 amino acids. Unmatched junction bases numbered 14, after V lost 6 bases and J lost 4 bases. CDR1 and CDR2 (germline): MNHNS, SASEGT.

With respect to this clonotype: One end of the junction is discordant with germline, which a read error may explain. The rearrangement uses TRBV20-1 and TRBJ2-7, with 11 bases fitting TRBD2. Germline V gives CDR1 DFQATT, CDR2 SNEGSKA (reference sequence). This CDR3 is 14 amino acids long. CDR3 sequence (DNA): TGCAGTGTTAGAACTAGCGGGGGACTTTACGAGCAGTACTTC. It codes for CSVRTSGGLYEQYF.

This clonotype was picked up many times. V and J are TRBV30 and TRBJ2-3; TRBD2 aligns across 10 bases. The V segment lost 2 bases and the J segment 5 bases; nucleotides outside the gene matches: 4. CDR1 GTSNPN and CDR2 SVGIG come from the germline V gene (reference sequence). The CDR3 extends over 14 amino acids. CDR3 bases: TGTGCCTGGAGTACGGCTAGCGGGAGAGATACGCAGTATTTT. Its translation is CAWSTASGRDTQYF. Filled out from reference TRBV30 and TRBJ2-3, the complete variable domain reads SQTIHQWPATLVQPVGSPLSLECTVEGTSNPNLYWYRQAAGRGLQLLFYSVGIGQISSEVPQNLSASRPQDRQFILSSKKLLLSDSGFYLCAWSTASGRDTQYFGPGTRLTVL.

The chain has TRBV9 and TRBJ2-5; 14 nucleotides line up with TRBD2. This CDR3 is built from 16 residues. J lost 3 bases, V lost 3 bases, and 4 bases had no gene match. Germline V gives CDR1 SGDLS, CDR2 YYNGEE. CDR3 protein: CASSAEGLAGEETQYF. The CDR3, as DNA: TGTGCCAGCAGCGCAGAGGGACTAGCGGGAGAAGAGACCCAGTACTTC.

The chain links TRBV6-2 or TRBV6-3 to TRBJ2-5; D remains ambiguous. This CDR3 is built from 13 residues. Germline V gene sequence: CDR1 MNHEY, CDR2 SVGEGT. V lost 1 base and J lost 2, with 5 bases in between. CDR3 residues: CASSYLQQETQYF. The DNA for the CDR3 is TGTGCCAGCAGTTACTTACAGCAAGAGACCCAGTACTTC.

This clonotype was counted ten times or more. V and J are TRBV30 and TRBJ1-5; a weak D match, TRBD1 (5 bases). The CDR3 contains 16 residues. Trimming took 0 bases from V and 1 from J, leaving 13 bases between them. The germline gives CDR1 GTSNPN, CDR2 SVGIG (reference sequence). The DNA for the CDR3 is TGTGCCTGGAGTGTACCGGGGACCCTCAGCAATCAGCCCCAGCATTTT. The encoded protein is CAWSVPGTLSNQPQHF.

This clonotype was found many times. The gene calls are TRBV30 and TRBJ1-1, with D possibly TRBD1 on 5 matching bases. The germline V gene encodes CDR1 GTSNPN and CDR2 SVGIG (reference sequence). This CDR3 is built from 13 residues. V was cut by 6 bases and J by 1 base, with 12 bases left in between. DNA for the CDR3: TGTGCCTGCAACCTGGGGGGGAACACTGAAGCTTTCTTT. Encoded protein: CACNLGGNTEAFF. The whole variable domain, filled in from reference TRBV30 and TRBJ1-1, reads SQTIHQWPATLVQPVGSPLSLECTVEGTSNPNLYWYRQAAGRGLQLLFYSVGIGQISSEVPQNLSASRPQDRQFILSSKKLLLSDSGFYLCACNLGGNTEAFFGQGTRLTVV.

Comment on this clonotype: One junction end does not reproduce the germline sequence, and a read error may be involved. CDR3 bases: TGTGCCAGCAGCTTAGTCGACTTAACCTACGAGCAGTACTTC. Translated: CASSLVDLTYEQYF. The chain carries TRBV5-1 and TRBJ2-7; no definite D call. The CDR3 spans 14 residues. Looked up from germline, CDR1 is SGHRS and CDR2 is YFSETQ.

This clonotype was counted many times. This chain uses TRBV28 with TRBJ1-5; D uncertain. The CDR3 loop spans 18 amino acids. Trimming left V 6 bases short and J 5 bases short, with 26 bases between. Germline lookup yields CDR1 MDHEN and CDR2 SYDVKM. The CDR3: CASSNRIRESVRDQPQHF. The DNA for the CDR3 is TGTGCCAGCAGCAACCGTATCCGGGAGTCCGTACGGGATCAGCCCCAGCATTTT.

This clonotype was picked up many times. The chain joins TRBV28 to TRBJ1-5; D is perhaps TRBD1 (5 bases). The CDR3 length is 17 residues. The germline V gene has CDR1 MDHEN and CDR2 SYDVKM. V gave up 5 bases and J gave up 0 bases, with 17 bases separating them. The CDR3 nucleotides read TGTGCCAGCAGTCTTTACCGGGACGGGTATAGCAATCAGCCCCAGCATTTT. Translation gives CASSLYRDGYSNQPQHF.

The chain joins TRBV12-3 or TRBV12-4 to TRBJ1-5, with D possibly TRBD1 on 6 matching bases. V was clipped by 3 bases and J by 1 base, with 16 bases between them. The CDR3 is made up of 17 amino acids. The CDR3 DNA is TGTGCCAGCAGTTTTTCGCCCGGGAGGGGGAGCAATCAGCCCCAGCATTTT. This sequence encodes CASSFSPGRGSNQPQHF.